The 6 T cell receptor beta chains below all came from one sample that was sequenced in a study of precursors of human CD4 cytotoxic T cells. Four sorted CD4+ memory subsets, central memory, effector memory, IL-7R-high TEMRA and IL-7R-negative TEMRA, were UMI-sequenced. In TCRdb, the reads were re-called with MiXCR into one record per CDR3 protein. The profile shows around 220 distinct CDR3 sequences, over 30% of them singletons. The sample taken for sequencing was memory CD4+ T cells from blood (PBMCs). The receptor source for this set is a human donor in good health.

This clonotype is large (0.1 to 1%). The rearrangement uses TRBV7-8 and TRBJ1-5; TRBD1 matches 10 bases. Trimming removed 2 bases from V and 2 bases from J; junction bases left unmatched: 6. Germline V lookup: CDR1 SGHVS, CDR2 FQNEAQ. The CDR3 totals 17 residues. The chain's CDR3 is CASSLRRGTGGNQPQHF. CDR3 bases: TGTGCCAGCAGCTTAAGGCGGGGGACAGGGGGCAATCAGCCCCAGCATTTT.

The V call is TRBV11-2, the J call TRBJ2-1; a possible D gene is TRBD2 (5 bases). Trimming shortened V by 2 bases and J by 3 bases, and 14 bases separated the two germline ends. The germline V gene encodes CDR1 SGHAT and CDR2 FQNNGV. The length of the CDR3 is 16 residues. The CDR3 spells CASSLMSRAGYNEQFF. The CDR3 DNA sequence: TGTGCCAGCAGCTTAATGTCACGGGCGGGCTACAATGAGCAGTTCTTC.

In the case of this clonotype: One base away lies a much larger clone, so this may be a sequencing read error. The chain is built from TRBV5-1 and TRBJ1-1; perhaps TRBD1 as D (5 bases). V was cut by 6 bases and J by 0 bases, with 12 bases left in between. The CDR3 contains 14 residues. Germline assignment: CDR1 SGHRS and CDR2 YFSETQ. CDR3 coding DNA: TGCGCCAGCATCCTGGACACCTTGAACACTGAAGCTTTCTTT. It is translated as CASILDTLNTEAFF.

Here the CDR3 reads CASSPNPGQGYEQYF. The CDR3 DNA is TGTGCCAGCAGCCCAAATCCGGGACAGGGTTACGAGCAGTACTTC. The gene calls are TRBV7-2 and TRBJ2-7, with 9 bases lining up with TRBD1. Trimming at V came to 5 bases and at J to 4 bases, leaving 9 bases not matched to a gene. The CDR3 has 15 amino acids. Germline lookup yields CDR1 SGHTA and CDR2 FQGNSA.

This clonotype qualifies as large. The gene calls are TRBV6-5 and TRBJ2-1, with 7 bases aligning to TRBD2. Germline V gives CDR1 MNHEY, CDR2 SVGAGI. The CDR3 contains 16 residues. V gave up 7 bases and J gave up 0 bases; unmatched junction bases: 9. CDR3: CASMPGGIHSYNEQFF. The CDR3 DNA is TGTGCCAGCATGCCGGGGGGAATACACTCCTACAATGAGCAGTTCTTC.

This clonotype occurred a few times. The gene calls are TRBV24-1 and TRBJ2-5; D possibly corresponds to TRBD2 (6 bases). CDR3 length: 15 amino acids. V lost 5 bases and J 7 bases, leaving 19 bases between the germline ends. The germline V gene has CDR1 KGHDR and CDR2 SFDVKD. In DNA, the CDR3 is TGTGCCACCAGTGCTGGCGATTTGGGAGGAGGGACCCAGTACTTC. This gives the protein CATSAGDLGGGTQYF.